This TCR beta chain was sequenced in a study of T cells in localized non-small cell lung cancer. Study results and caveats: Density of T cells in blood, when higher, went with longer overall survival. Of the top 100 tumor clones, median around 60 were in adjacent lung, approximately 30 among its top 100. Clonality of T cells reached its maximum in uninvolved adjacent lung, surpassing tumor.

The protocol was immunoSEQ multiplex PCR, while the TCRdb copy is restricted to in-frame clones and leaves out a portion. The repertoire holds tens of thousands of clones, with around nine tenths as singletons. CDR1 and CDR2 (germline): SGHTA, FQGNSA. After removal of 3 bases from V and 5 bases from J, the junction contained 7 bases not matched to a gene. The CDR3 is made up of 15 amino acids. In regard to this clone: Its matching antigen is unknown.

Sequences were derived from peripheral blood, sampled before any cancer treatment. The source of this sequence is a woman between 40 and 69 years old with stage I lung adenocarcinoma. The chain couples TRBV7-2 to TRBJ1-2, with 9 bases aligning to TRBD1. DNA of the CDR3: TGTGCCAGCAGCTTGTCGGGACAGGGTGGATATGGCTACACCTTC. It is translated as CASSLSGQGGYGYTF.